This entry features one T cell receptor (beta chain) sequence. As handled by the study authors: Estimation of nucleated cell counts was performed using reference gene primer amplification. Profiling relied on immunoSEQ multiplex PCR, and the TCRdb table lists in-frame clones only, not all of them. V and J calls and clone size follow that table, whereas D and trimming were derived from the DNA. The sample lists around 280,000 clones; 87% were seen once. CDR3 length: 14 residues. In germline, CDR1 is LGHNT, CDR2 FRNRAP. The V end was cut by 0 bases, the J end by 2 bases, with 7 bases between. This sample was included in a study of blood T cell repertoires in COVID-19. Study background: COVID-19 samples, acute and convalescent, were from the United States, Italy and Spain. The analysed material was cDNA or gDNA that came from T cells, B-cell-depleted T cells, or PBMCs.

Sequencing input: peripheral blood. The J gene is TRBJ2-5, the V gene TRBV12-5; perhaps TRBD2 as D (5 bases). The sequence was collected from a woman between 45 and 65 years old who had recovered from COVID-19. CDR3 sequence: CASGLVPGQETQYF. The CDR3 DNA is TGTGCTAGTGGTTTGGTACCGGGACAAGAGACCCAGTACTTC.